Listed here are 10 T cell receptor beta chains from one sample, sequenced in a study of low-dose radiotherapy and immunotherapy resistance in tumors. Time point specified: after trial treatment. Sample treatment: LDRT plus nivolumab, ipilimumab, low-dose cyclophosphamide and aspirin (RACIN trial). TRAV- and TRBV-specific primers primed first-strand cDNA, covering alpha and beta chains. Amplification, which lasted 20 to 25 PCR cycles, used a constant-region primer and V-primer adapter to amplify TCRs. TCRdb passed the reads through MiXCR, listing each CDR3 protein once. Among under 110,000 distinct CDR3 sequences listed, around 20% were seen once. The sequences come from PBMCs, collected after low-dose radiotherapy plus immunotherapy. The receptors come from a male donor with prostate cancer.

This clonotype was counted only a few times. This chain joins TRBV28 and TRBJ2-1; D is undetermined. Deletions cut 6 bases from V and 9 bases from J, with 9 bases between. Germline V gives CDR1 MDHEN, CDR2 SYDVKM. The length of the CDR3 is 11 residues. The CDR3 spells CASSWAREQFF. CDR3 coding DNA: TGTGCCAGCAGCTGGGCCCGTGAGCAGTTCTTC.

This clonotype appeared many times. The chain is built from TRBV27 and TRBJ1-1, with a tentative D call TRBD1 (5 bases). V gave up 6 bases and J gave up 0 bases, with 26 bases separating them. The CDR3 has 19 amino acids. Germline V lookup: CDR1 MNHEY, CDR2 SMNVEV (reference sequence). The CDR3: CASSRNRDPRLGVNTEAFF. The CDR3, as DNA: TGTGCCAGCAGCCGAAACCGGGACCCCAGATTGGGGGTGAACACTGAAGCTTTCTTT.

At least ten counts were recorded for this clonotype. The J gene is TRBJ2-3, the V gene TRBV29-1; D unresolved. The length of the CDR3 is 13 residues. V shed 5 bases and J shed 4 bases, with 13 bases lying between them. Germline CDR1 reads SQVTM; CDR2 reads ANQGSEA. The CDR3 DNA reads TGCAGCGTTCGATTACCTGGGGCAGATACGCAGTATTTT. Translation gives CSVRLPGADTQYF.

Ten or more counts support this clonotype. The rearrangement links TRBV6-6 to TRBJ2-7, with D possibly TRBD1 on 6 matching bases. Germline V gene sequence: CDR1 MNHNY, CDR2 SVGAGI (reference sequence). Trimming pared 6 bases from V and 3 bases from J, leaving 15 bases between. The CDR3 runs to 14 residues. CDR3 residues: CASRLQGTLYEQYF. The CDR3 DNA follows: TGTGCCAGCAGATTGCAGGGGACCCTCTACGAGCAGTACTTC.

This clonotype came up many times. This chain links TRBV28 with TRBJ2-7, with D perhaps matching TRBD1 or TRBD2 (5 bases each). Germline values: CDR1 MDHEN, CDR2 SYDVKM. This CDR3 has 15 residues. V was trimmed by 6 bases and J by 2 bases, leaving 17 bases between them. The CDR3 coding sequence is TGTGCCAGCAGCCCTAATGGGGGATTTACCTACGAGCAGTACTTC. It is translated as CASSPNGGFTYEQYF.

This clonotype came up many times. V and J are TRBV20-1 and TRBJ1-5, with D tentatively TRBD1 (5 bases). This CDR3 region has 12 residues. V gave up 5 bases and J gave up 5 bases, with 10 bases separating them. Per germline, CDR1 DFQATT and CDR2 SNEGSKA (reference sequence). The CDR3 reads CSAGAQDQPQHF. CDR3 sequence (DNA): TGCAGTGCTGGGGCTCAAGATCAGCCCCAGCATTTT.

This clonotype was picked up many times. This chain uses TRBV7-2 with TRBJ1-1, with D unresolved. From germline, CDR1 is SGHTA and CDR2 FQGNSA. CDR3 length equals 16 residues. Deletions cut 1 base from V and 3 bases from J, with 15 bases between. The CDR3, as DNA: TGTGCCAGCAGCTTAGGAGGTGGACGGAGGCACACTGAAGCTTTCTTT. Translated: CASSLGGGRRHTEAFF.

This clonotype was counted many times. J is TRBJ2-3 and V is TRBV4-1; TRBD2 matches 8 bases. From germline, CDR1 is MGHRA and CDR2 YSYEKL. V shed 0 bases and J 2 bases; nucleotides not matched to a gene: 13. The CDR3 has 19 residues. The CDR3 protein is CASSQDRVERGFVTDTQYF. In DNA, the CDR3 is TGCGCCAGCAGCCAAGATCGGGTTGAGCGGGGGTTCGTCACAGATACGCAGTATTTT.

This clonotype has a handful of counts. V gene TRBV7-9 combines with J gene TRBJ2-1; possible D gene TRBD1, 5 bases. Germline CDR1 and CDR2: SEHNR and FQNEAQ (reference sequence). Deletions cut 3 bases from V and 7 bases from J, with 10 bases between. The CDR3 totals 13 residues. This chain's CDR3 is CASSFGRVNEQFF. CDR3 DNA sequence: TGTGCCAGCAGCTTTGGCAGGGTGAATGAGCAGTTCTTC.

This clonotype was detected ten times or more. The chain recombines TRBV21-1 with TRBJ1-2. TRBV21-1 is a pseudogene. This CDR3 has 10 residues. The CDR3 sequence: CASSTYGYTF. CDR3 coding DNA: TGTGCCAGCAGCACGTATGGCTACACCTTC.